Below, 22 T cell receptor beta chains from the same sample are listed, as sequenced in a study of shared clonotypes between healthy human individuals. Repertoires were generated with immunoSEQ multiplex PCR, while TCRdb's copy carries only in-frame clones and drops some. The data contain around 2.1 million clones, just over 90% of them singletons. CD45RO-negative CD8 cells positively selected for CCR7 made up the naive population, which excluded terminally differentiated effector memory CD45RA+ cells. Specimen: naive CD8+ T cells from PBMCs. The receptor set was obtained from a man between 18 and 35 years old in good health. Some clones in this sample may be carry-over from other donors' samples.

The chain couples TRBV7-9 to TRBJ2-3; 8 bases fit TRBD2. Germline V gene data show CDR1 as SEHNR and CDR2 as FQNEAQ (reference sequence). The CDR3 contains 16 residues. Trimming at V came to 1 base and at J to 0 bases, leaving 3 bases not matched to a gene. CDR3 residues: CASSLGPSGSTDTQYF. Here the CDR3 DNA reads TGTGCCAGCAGCTTAGGCCCTAGCGGGAGCACAGATACGCAGTATTTT.

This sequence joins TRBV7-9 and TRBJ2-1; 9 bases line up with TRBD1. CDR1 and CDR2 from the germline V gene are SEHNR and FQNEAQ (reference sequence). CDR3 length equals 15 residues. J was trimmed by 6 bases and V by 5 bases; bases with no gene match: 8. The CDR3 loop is CASSPRTGVSNEQFF. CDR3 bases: TGTGCCAGCAGCCCAAGGACAGGGGTGTCCAATGAGCAGTTCTTC.

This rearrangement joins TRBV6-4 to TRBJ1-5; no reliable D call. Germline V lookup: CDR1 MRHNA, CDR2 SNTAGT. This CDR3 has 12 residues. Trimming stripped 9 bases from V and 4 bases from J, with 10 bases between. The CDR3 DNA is TGTGCCAGAAATGTTGGGAATCAGCCCCAGCATTTT. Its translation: CARNVGNQPQHF.

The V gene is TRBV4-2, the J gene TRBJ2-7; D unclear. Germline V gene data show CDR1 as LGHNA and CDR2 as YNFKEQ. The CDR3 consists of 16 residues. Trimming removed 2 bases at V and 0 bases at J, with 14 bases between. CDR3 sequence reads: CASSQYLEQASYEQYF. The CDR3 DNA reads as TGTGCCAGCAGCCAATATCTTGAGCAAGCCTCCTACGAGCAGTACTTC.

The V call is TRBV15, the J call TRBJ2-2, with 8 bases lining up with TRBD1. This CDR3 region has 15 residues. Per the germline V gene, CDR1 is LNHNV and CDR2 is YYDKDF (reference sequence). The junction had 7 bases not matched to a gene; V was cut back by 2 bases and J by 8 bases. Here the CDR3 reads CATSRHGQGKGELFF. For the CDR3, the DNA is TGTGCCACCAGCAGACACGGACAGGGAAAGGGGGAGCTGTTTTTT.

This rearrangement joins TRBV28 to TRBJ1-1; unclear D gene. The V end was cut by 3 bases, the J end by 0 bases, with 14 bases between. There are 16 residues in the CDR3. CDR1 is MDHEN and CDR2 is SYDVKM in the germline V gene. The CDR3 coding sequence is TGTGCCAGCAGTTTCCGGACGGCAGGAGTGAACACTGAAGCTTTCTTT. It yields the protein CASSFRTAGVNTEAFF.

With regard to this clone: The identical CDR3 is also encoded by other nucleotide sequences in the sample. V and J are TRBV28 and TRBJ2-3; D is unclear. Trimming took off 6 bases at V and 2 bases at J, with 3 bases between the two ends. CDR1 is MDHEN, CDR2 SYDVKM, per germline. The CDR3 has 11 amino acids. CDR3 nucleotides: TGTGCCAGCAGCCACACAGATACGCAGTATTTT. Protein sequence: CASSHTDTQYF.

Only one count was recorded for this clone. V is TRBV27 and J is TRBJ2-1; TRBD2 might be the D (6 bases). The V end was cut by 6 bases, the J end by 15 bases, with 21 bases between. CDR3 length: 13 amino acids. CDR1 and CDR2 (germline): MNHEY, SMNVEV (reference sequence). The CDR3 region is CASRIAGTGKWFF. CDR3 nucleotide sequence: TGTGCCAGCAGAATCGCCGGGACTGGAAAATGGTTCTTC.

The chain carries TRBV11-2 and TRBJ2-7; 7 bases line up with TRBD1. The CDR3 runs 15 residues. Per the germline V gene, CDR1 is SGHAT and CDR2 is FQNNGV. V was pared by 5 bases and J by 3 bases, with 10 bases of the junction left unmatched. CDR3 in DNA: TGTGCCAGCAGCGCCATGGGTCAGGGGGACTACGAGCAGTACTTC. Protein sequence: CASSAMGQGDYEQYF. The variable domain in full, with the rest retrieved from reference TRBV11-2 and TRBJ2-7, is EAGVAQSPRYKIIEKRQSVAFWCNPISGHATLYWYQQILGQGPKLLIQFQNNGVVDDSQLPKDRFSAERLKGVDSTLKIQPAKLEDSAVYLCASSAMGQGDYEQYFGPGTRLTVT.

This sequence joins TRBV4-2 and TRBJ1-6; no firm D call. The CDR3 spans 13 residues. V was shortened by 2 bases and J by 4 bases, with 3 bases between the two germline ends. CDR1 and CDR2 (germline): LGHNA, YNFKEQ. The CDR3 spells CASSQIYNSPLHF. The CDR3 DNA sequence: TGTGCCAGCAGCCAAATATATAATTCACCCCTCCACTTT.

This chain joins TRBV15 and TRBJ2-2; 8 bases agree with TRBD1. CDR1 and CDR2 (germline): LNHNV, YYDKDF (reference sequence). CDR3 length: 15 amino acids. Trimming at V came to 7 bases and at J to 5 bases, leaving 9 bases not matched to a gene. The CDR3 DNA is TGTGCCACCACCGCGGGACAGGACCATACCGGGGAGCTGTTTTTT. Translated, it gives CATTAGQDHTGELFF.

CDR3 nucleotides: TGTGCCAGCAGAAGACGAGTCTACGAGCAGTACTTC. Its translation: CASRRRVYEQYF. This chain joins TRBV28 and TRBJ2-7; no reliable D call. Germline CDR1 and CDR2: MDHEN and SYDVKM. CDR3 size: 12 residues. V was clipped by 6 bases and J by 3 bases, with 9 bases between them.

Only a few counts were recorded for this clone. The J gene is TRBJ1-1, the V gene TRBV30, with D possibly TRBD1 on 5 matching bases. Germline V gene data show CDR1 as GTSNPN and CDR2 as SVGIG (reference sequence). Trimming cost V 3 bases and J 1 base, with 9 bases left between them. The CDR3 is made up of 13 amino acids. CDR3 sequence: CAWRERGNTEAFF. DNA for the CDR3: TGTGCCTGGAGGGAAAGGGGGAACACTGAAGCTTTCTTT.

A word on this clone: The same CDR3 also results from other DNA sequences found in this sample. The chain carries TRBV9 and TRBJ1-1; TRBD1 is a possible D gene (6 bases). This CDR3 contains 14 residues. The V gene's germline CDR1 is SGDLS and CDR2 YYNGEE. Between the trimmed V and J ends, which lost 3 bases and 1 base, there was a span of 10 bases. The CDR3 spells CASSAGDTNTEAFF. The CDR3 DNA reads TGTGCCAGCAGCGCTGGGGACACGAACACTGAAGCTTTCTTT.

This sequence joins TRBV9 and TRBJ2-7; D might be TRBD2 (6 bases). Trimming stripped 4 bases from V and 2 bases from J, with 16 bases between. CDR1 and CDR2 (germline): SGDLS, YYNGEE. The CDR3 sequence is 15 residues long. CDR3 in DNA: TGTGCCAGCAGCCGAGGGACTTCCCGGACCTACGAGCAGTACTTC. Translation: CASSRGTSRTYEQYF.

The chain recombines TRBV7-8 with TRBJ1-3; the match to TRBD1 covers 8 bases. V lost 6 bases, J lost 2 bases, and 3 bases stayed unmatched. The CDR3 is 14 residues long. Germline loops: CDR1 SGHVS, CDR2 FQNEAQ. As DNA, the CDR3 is TGTGCCAGCAGACAGGACAGGGCTGGAAACACCATATATTTT. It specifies CASRQDRAGNTIYF.

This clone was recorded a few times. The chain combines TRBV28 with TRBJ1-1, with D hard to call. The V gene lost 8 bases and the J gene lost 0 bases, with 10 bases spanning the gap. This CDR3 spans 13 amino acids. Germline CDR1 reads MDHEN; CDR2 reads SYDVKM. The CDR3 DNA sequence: TGTGCCAGCGAGTTTACGGTGAACACTGAAGCTTTCTTT. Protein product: CASEFTVNTEAFF.

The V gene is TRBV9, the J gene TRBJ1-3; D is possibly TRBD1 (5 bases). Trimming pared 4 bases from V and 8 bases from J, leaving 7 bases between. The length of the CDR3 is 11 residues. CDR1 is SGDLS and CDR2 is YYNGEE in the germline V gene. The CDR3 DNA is TGTGCCAGCAGCCCGGGGGACACCATATATTTT. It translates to CASSPGDTIYF.

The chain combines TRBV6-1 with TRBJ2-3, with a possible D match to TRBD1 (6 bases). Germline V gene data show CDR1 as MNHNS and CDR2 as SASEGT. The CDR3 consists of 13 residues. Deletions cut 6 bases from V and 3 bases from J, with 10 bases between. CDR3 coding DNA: TGTGCCAGCAGACAGGGCAGGACAGATACGCAGTATTTT. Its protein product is CASRQGRTDTQYF.

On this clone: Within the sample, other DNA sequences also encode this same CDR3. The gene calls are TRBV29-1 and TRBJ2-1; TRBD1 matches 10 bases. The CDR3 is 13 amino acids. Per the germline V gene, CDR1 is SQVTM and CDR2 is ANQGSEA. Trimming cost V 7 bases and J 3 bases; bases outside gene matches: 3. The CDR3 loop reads CSARTGGYNEQFF. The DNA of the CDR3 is TGCAGCGCCCGGACAGGGGGCTACAATGAGCAGTTCTTC.

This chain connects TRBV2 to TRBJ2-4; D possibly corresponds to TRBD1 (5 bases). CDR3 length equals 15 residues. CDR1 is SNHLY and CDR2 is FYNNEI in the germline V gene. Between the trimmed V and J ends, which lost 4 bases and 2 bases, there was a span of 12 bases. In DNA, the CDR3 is TGTGCCAGCAGTGCGCCGACAGTATCCAAAAACATTCAGTACTTC. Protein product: CASSAPTVSKNIQYF.

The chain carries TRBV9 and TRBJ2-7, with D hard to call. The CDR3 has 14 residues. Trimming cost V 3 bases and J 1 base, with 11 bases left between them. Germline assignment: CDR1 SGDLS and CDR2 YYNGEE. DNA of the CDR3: TGTGCCAGCAGCGCTCATGGTGGATCCTACGAGCAGTACTTC. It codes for CASSAHGGSYEQYF.